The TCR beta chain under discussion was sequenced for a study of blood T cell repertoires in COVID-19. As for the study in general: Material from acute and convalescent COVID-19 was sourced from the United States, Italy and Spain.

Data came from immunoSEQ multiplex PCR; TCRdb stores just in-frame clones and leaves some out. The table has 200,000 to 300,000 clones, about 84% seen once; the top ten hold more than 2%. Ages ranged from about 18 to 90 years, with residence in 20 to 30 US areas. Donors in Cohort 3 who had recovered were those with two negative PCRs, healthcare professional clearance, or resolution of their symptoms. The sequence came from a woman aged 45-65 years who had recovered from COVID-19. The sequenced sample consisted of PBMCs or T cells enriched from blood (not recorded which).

CDR3 residues: CASSLGGTYEQYF. The CDR3 DNA follows: TGCGCCAGCAGCCTAGGCGGAACCTACGAGCAGTACTTC. The rearrangement links TRBV4-3 to TRBJ2-7; D call uncertain. CDR1 is LGHNA and CDR2 is YSLEER in the germline V gene. V was trimmed by 4 bases and J by 2 bases, leaving 9 bases between them. This CDR3 is built from 13 residues.